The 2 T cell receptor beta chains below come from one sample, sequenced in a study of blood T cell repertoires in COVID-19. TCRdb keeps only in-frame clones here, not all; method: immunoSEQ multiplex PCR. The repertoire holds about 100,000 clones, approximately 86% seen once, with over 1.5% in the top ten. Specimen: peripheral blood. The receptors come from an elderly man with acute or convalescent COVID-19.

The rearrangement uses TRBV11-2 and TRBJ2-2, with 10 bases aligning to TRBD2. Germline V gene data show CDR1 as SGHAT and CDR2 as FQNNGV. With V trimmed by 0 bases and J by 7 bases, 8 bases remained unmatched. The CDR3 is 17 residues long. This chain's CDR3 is CASSLDLLAGVLGELFF. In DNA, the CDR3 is TGTGCCAGCAGCTTAGATCTGCTAGCGGGAGTTCTCGGGGAGCTGTTTTTT.

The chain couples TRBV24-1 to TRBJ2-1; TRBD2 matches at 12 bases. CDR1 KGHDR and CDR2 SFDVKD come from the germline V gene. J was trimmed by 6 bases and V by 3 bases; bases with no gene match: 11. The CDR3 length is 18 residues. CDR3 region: CATSDPRGTSGPPNEQFF. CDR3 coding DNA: TGTGCCACCAGTGATCCCCGAGGGACTAGCGGGCCCCCCAATGAGCAGTTCTTC.